These 18 T cell receptor beta chains share one sample of origin, sequenced in a study of T cell responses to AZD1222 COVID-19 vaccine. Produced via immunoSEQ multiplex PCR; TCRdb's table is partial and in-frame only. In the table there are over 110,000 clones, 85% to 95% of which are singletons. The sample was peripheral blood, taken on day 0 of AZD1222 vaccination. Receptors were obtained from an adult in good health.

This sequence joins TRBV27 and TRBJ1-5; D is unresolved. V shed 6 bases and J shed 9 bases, with 15 bases lying between them. Germline V gene lookup returns CDR1 MNHEY and CDR2 SMNVEV (reference sequence). The CDR3 consists of 13 residues. The CDR3 protein is CASSHGVTGPQHF. CDR3 DNA sequence: TGTGCCAGCAGCCACGGAGTTACGGGGCCCCAGCATTTT.

The rearrangement links TRBV12-3 or TRBV12-4 to TRBJ2-5; perhaps D is TRBD1 or TRBD2 (5 bases each). Trimming took 10 bases from V and 5 from J, leaving 14 bases between them. CDR3 size: 12 residues. The CDR3 nucleotides are TGTGCCACCGGCCCGGGGCGGGAGACCCAGTACTTC. Amino acids: CATGPGRETQYF.

The rearrangement joins TRBV2 to TRBJ1-6; no clear D. Germline CDR1 SNHLY, CDR2 FYNNEI. Trimming cost V 2 bases and J 7 bases, with 15 bases left between them. The CDR3 totals 16 residues. The chain's CDR3 is CASSELEGLRNSPLHF. The CDR3 DNA reads as TGTGCCAGCAGTGAACTGGAGGGTTTAAGGAATTCACCCCTCCACTTT.

The genes are TRBV7-2 and TRBJ1-4; D call uncertain. Per germline, CDR1 SGHTA and CDR2 FQGNSA. Trimming removed 1 base from V and 11 bases from J, with 11 bases in between. The CDR3 is 13 amino acids. The CDR3 DNA reads as TGTGCCAGCAGCTTAGGTGACGGACGGAAACTGTTTTTT. Protein product: CASSLGDGRKLFF. The full variable domain, rest sourced from reference TRBV7-2 and TRBJ1-4, is GAGVSQSPSNKVTEKGKDVELRCDPISGHTALYWYRQSLGQGLEFLIYFQGNSAPDKSGLPSDRFSAERTGGSVSTLTIQRTQQEDSAVYLCASSLGDGRKLFFGSGTQLSVL.

This chain links TRBV9 with TRBJ2-7; 9 bases are a match to TRBD1. This CDR3 has 13 amino acids. Germline lookup yields CDR1 SGDLS and CDR2 YYNGEE. After removal of 3 bases from V and 3 bases from J, the junction contained 1 base not matched to a gene. The CDR3 protein is CASSADRGYEQYF. DNA of the CDR3: TGTGCCAGCAGCGCGGACAGGGGCTACGAGCAGTACTTC.

The chain uses TRBV5-1 and TRBJ2-1, with 7 nucleotides matching TRBD1. Trimming at V came to 4 bases and at J to 8 bases, leaving 6 bases not matched to a gene. CDR1 and CDR2 (germline): SGHRS, YFSETQ. The length of the CDR3 is 13 residues. The DNA for the CDR3 is TGCGCCAGCAGCAGACAGGGAAGAGATGAGCAGTTCTTC. Protein product: CASSRQGRDEQFF.

This chain connects TRBV2 to TRBJ2-7; TRBD1 or TRBD2 may be the D gene (5 bases each). Germline-derived CDR1 and CDR2 are SNHLY and FYNNEI. With 6 bases removed from V and 6 bases from J, the gap between germline ends came to 15 bases. CDR3 length equals 13 residues. CDR3 sequence (DNA): TGTGCCAGCAGAGAGGGGCCACTGAGCGAGCAGTACTTC. Translated, it gives CASREGPLSEQYF.

This rearrangement joins TRBV2 to TRBJ2-7, with 10 bases fitting TRBD1. This CDR3 has 14 residues. V lost 5 bases, J lost 4 bases, and 5 bases stayed unmatched. The germline CDR1 and CDR2 sequences are SNHLY and FYNNEI. Here the CDR3 reads CASSTAGQGYEQYF. The DNA for the CDR3 is TGTGCCAGCAGTACGGCGGGACAGGGGTACGAGCAGTACTTC.

The chain carries TRBV5-1 and TRBJ2-7; tentatively, D is TRBD1 (6 bases). This CDR3 contains 14 residues. Trimming removed 6 bases at V and 1 base at J, with 14 bases between. The V gene's germline CDR1 is SGHRS and CDR2 YFSETQ. The CDR3 reads CASTPGTTSYEQYF. CDR3 DNA: TGCGCCAGCACCCCCGGGACAACTTCCTACGAGCAGTACTTC.

This clone showed up just a few times. The rearrangement links TRBV10-3 to TRBJ2-2; D is unclear. This CDR3 comprises 14 residues. V dropped 0 bases and J dropped 7 bases, with 9 bases sitting between them. The germline gives CDR1 ENHRY, CDR2 SYGVKD. The CDR3 coding sequence is TGTGCCATCAGTGAGTCAGTTATGCGCGGGGAGCTGTTTTTT. This sequence encodes CAISESVMRGELFF.

The chain combines TRBV2 with TRBJ2-3; unclear D gene. CDR1 is SNHLY and CDR2 is FYNNEI in the germline V gene. The CDR3 consists of 14 residues. V lost 6 bases and J lost 5, with 15 bases in between. The CDR3 loop is CASSYQPLGDTQYF. The CDR3 DNA reads TGTGCCAGCAGCTACCAACCTCTCGGAGATACGCAGTATTTT.

Only one count was recorded for this clone. CDR3 bases: TGTGCCAGCAGTTTAGAACCACAAGAGACCCAGTACTTC. This gives the protein CASSLEPQETQYF. The chain is built from TRBV27 and TRBJ2-5, with D uncertain. Between the trimmed V and J ends, which lost 2 bases and 2 bases, there was a span of 6 bases. Germline-derived CDR1 and CDR2 are MNHEY and SMNVEV (reference sequence). The CDR3 has 13 amino acids.

The gene calls are TRBV7-6 and TRBJ1-3; 9 nucleotides line up with TRBD1. The CDR3 spans 17 residues. The trim removed 3 bases at V and 4 bases at J, leaving 10 bases unmatched. CDR1 SGHVS and CDR2 FNYEAQ come from the germline V gene. In DNA, the CDR3 is TGTGCCAGCAGCTTGACCGGGACAGGGTCCTCCGGAAACACCATATATTTT. It encodes CASSLTGTGSSGNTIYF.

The V gene is TRBV5-1, the J gene TRBJ2-7; tentatively, D is TRBD1 or TRBD2 (5 bases each). In germline, CDR1 is SGHRS, CDR2 YFSETQ. The CDR3 consists of 14 residues. Trimming shortened V by 3 bases and J by 3 bases, and 13 bases separated the two germline ends. In nucleotides, the CDR3 is TGCGCCAGCAGCTCCGCCTCAGGGAGCTACGAGCAGTACTTC. This gives the protein CASSSASGSYEQYF.

This chain links TRBV11-3 with TRBJ1-2, with 7 positions matching TRBD1. The CDR3 has 14 amino acids. With V trimmed by 5 bases and J by 6 bases, 9 bases remained unmatched. Germline CDR1 reads SGHNT; CDR2 reads YENEEA. CDR3 coding DNA: TGTGCCAGCAGCCGTGACAGGGAAGACGATGGCTACACCTTC. It specifies CASSRDREDDGYTF.

The J gene is TRBJ1-1, the V gene TRBV7-8; D unclear. V was shortened by 0 bases and J by 1 base, with 6 bases between the two germline ends. The CDR3 is made up of 14 amino acids. The germline gives CDR1 SGHVS, CDR2 FQNEAQ. The CDR3 protein is CASSLAGENTEAFF. The DNA for the CDR3 is TGTGCCAGCAGCTTAGCTGGAGAGAACACTGAAGCTTTCTTT.

This chain connects TRBV18 to TRBJ1-2; 7 bases agree with TRBD1. J lost 6 bases, V lost 4 bases, and 5 bases had no gene match. This CDR3 spans 13 amino acids. Germline CDR1 reads KGHSH; CDR2 reads LQKENI. The CDR3 sequence is CASSLGQADGYTF. Here the CDR3 DNA reads TGTGCCAGCTCACTCGGACAGGCGGATGGCTACACCTTC.

This chain joins TRBV21-1 and TRBJ2-7. TRBV21-1 is flagged as a pseudogene. The CDR3 consists of 13 residues. The CDR3 DNA reads TGTGCCAGCAGCCCAAATGATGGGTACGAGCAGTACTTC. Its translation: CASSPNDGYEQYF.